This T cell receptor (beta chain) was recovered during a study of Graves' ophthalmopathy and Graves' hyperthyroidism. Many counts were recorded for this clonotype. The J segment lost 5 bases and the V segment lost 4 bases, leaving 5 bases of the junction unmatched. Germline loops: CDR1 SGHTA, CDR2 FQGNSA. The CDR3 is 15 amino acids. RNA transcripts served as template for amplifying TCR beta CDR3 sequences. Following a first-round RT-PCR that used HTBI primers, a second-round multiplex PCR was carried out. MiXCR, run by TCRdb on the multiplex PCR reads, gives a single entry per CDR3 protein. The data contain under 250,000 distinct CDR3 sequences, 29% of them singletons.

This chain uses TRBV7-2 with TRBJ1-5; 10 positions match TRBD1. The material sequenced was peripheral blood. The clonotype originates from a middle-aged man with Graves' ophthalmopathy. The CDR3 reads CASSWGQGRDQPQHF. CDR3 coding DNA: TGTGCCAGCAGCTGGGGACAGGGGCGGGATCAGCCCCAGCATTTT.